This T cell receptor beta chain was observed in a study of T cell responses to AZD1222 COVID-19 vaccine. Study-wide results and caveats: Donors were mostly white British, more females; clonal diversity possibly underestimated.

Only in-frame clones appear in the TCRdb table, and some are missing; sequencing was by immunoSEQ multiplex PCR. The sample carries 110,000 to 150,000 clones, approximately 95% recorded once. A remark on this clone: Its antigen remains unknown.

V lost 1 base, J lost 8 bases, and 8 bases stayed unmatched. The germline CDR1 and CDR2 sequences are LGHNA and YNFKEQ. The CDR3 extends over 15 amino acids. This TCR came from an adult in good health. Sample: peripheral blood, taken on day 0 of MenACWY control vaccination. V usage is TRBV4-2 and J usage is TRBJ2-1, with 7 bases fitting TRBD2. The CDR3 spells CASSQGAGSIYEQFF. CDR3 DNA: TGTGCCAGCAGCCAAGGAGCGGGGAGTATTTATGAGCAGTTCTTC.